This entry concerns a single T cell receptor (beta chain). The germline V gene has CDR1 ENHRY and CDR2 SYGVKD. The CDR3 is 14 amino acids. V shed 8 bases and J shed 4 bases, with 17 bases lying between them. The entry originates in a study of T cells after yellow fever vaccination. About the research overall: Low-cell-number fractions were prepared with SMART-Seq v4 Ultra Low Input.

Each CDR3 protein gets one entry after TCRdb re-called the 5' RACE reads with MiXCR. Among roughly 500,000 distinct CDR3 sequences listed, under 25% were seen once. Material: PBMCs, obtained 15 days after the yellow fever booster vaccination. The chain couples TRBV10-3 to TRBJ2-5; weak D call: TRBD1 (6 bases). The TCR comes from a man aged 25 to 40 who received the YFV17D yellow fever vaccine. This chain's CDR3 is CAIARTETGETQYF. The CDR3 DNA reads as TGTGCCATCGCCCGGACGGAGACAGGAGAGACCCAGTACTTC.